This T cell receptor (beta chain) stems from a study of shared clonotypes between healthy human individuals. Study-wide background: CD4 naive cells filled three plates per donor, CD4 memory three, CD8 naive two and CD8 memory one. Whole-study findings and limits: Against clonotypes common to all four donors, non-shared ones had lower generation probabilities. It was anticipated that sequencing depth would influence how many clonotypes donors shared.

Replicate PCRs for sorted subsets used approximately 220 ng DNA; this equaled around 28,000 T cell genomes. This table comes from immunoSEQ multiplex PCR, and its TCRdb copy is limited to in-frame clones, with some not included. The sample gives about 2.1 million clones, around 93% of which show up once; more than 1.5% is in the top ten. Naive CD8 cells, CD45RO-negative and positively selected for CCR7, excluded terminally differentiated effector memory CD45RA+ cells. The germline gives CDR1 LGHNA, CDR2 YSLEER. V gave up 1 base and J gave up 0 bases, with 12 bases separating them. CDR3 length equals 17 residues. As for this clone: Its cognate antigen is unknown.

The receptor was derived from a man between 18 and 35 years old in good health. Some clones in this sample may be carry-over from other donors' samples. The sample comprised naive CD8+ T cells from PBMCs. The gene calls are TRBV4-3 and TRBJ2-2, with a weak D call TRBD2 (6 bases). The CDR3, as DNA: TGCGCCAGCAGCCAAGGATGGGACTTCGCGAACACCGGGGAGCTGTTTTTT. Translated, it gives CASSQGWDFANTGELFF.